This note documents a single T cell receptor beta chain sequence. The method was immunoSEQ multiplex PCR; TCRdb's version includes in-frame clones alone and lacks a portion of them. Altogether about 270,000 clones are present, approximately 90% being singletons, with the ten largest covering less than 3.5%. The data belong to a study of blood T cell repertoires in COVID-19. For the study at large: T cells, B-cell-depleted T cells, or PBMCs supplied cDNA or gDNA.

This CDR3 comprises 16 residues. Trimming removed 3 bases at V and 0 bases at J, with 12 bases between. The germline CDR1 and CDR2 sequences are KGHSH and LQKENI. Individuals drawn from around 25 US areas were about 18 to 95 years old. The sequenced sample consisted of PBMCs or T cells enriched from blood (not recorded which). The chain recombines TRBV18 with TRBJ2-4; possibly TRBD1 for D (5 bases). The receptor's source is a man aged 40-49 years who had been exposed to COVID-19. The CDR3 is CASSPDLGLAKNIQYF. The CDR3 DNA is TGTGCCAGCTCACCCGATCTGGGGCTAGCCAAAAACATTCAGTACTTC.